This entry lists 14 T cell receptor beta chains sequenced from one sample in a study of blood T cell repertoires in COVID-19. Clones were read by immunoSEQ multiplex PCR, and TCRdb kept only the in-frame ones, dropping some. The table shows about 43,000 clones, with about nine tenths occurring only once. Sample: peripheral blood. The receptors stem from a man aged 60 to 75 with active COVID-19.

This chain joins TRBV29-1 and TRBJ2-7; TRBD2 might be the D (5 bases). Germline V gene lookup returns CDR1 SQVTM and CDR2 ANQGSEA. Trimming took 2 bases from V and 10 from J, leaving 18 bases between them. This CDR3 has 13 amino acids. The DNA for the CDR3 is TGCAGCGTTGAAACGGTGGCGGGTAGAGAACAGTACTTC. Protein: CSVETVAGREQYF.

V usage is TRBV9 and J usage is TRBJ1-5; D remains ambiguous. This CDR3 is 14 amino acids long. Germline V gives CDR1 SGDLS, CDR2 YYNGEE. V was clipped by 4 bases and J by 0 bases, with 8 bases between them. This chain's CDR3 is CASSLGDSNQPQHF. In DNA form, the CDR3 reads TGTGCCAGCAGCCTCGGGGATAGCAATCAGCCCCAGCATTTT.

The chain joins TRBV7-9 to TRBJ1-1; TRBD1 might be the D (5 bases). Germline lookup yields CDR1 SEHNR and CDR2 FQNEAQ (reference sequence). This CDR3 region has 12 residues. V lost 5 bases, J lost 4 bases, and 8 bases lay in between. CDR3 amino acids: CASSRGSTEAFF. In DNA, the CDR3 is TGTGCCAGCAGCCGGGGGTCCACTGAAGCTTTCTTT.

This chain connects TRBV21-1 to TRBJ2-1; the table's D call, TRBD2, was not checked against the DNA. TRBV21-1 corresponds to a pseudogene. The CDR3 sequence is 17 residues long. The CDR3 loop is CASSNGERTRPPNEQFF. The DNA for the CDR3 is TGTGCCAGCAGCAATGGGGAGAGGACTAGGCCCCCGAATGAGCAGTTCTTC.

The chain carries TRBV19 and TRBJ1-6; D perhaps matches TRBD1 (5 bases). Germline-derived CDR1 and CDR2 are LNHDA and SQIVND (reference sequence). Between the trimmed V and J ends, which lost 7 bases and 10 bases, there was a span of 14 bases. The CDR3 runs to 13 residues. The DNA for the CDR3 is TGTGCCAGTATGATCGGGGGTAAATCACCCCTCCACTTT. It codes for CASMIGGKSPLHF.

This clone came up once. This chain connects TRBV19 to TRBJ2-7; 11 nucleotides align to TRBD2. Germline V gives CDR1 LNHDA, CDR2 SQIVND (reference sequence). V was clipped by 8 bases and J by 3 bases; unmatched bases: 24. The CDR3 consists of 20 residues. The chain's CDR3 is CASSARPGTSSGRKIYEQYF. Written as DNA, the CDR3 is TGTGCCAGTTCAGCCCGTCCCGGGACATCTAGCGGGAGGAAAATCTACGAGCAGTACTTC.

The chain recombines TRBV3-1 (or the pseudogene TRBV3-2) with TRBJ2-7; TRBD1 agrees at 8 bases. Germline trimming cut 5 bases from V and 5 bases from J; bases unmatched to any gene: 2. The CDR3 is 12 amino acids. CDR1 and CDR2 from the germline V gene are LGHDT and YNNKEL (reference sequence). The chain's CDR3 is CASSGQGHEQYF. DNA for the CDR3: TGTGCCAGCAGCGGACAGGGACACGAGCAGTACTTC.

This chain connects TRBV7-6 to TRBJ2-3; D is undetermined. CDR3 size: 12 residues. Between the trimmed V and J ends, which lost 0 bases and 13 bases, there was a span of 11 bases. CDR1 SGHVS and CDR2 FNYEAQ come from the germline V gene. In DNA, the CDR3 is TGTGCCAGCAGCTTAGCGGCTTCCCCTGAGTATTTT. Translated, it gives CASSLAASPEYF.

The CDR3 loop reads CAWSVRGFSNQPQHF. Written as DNA, the CDR3 is TGTGCCTGGAGTGTAAGGGGCTTCAGCAATCAGCCCCAGCATTTT. V and J are TRBV30 and TRBJ1-5, with D tentatively TRBD1 (5 bases). The V end lost 0 bases, the J end lost 1 base, and 10 bases lay between the germline ends. Looked up from germline, CDR1 is GTSNPN and CDR2 is SVGIG (reference sequence). This CDR3 region has 15 residues.

The chain combines TRBV5-1 with TRBJ1-4; D uncertain. The V gene lost 4 bases and the J gene lost 0 bases, with 10 bases spanning the gap. This CDR3 comprises 15 residues. Germline values: CDR1 SGHRS, CDR2 YFSETQ. Here the CDR3 DNA reads TGCGCCAGCAGCCAAAGGACTTCAACTAATGAAAAACTGTTTTTT. It translates to CASSQRTSTNEKLFF.

This clone was counted a few times. The chain uses TRBV18 and TRBJ1-2; TRBD1 might be the D (5 bases). V gave up 0 bases and J gave up 4 bases, with 9 bases separating them. Germline V lookup: CDR1 KGHSH, CDR2 LQKENI. This CDR3 is 14 amino acids long. Written as DNA, the CDR3 is TGTGCCAGCTCACCACCGGAGACAGCCTATGGCTACACCTTC. Residues: CASSPPETAYGYTF.

The chain couples TRBV30 to TRBJ2-2; perhaps TRBD1 as D (5 bases). Germline V gene sequence: CDR1 GTSNPN, CDR2 SVGIG (reference sequence). This CDR3 is built from 14 residues. Trimming left V 3 bases short and J 5 bases short, with 13 bases between. CDR3 nucleotides: TGTGCCTGGAGACGACAGATCCTAACCGGGGAGCTGTTTTTT. Its protein product is CAWRRQILTGELFF. Full variable domain (missing parts from reference TRBV30 and TRBJ2-2): SQTIHQWPATLVQPVGSPLSLECTVEGTSNPNLYWYRQAAGRGLQLLFYSVGIGQISSEVPQNLSASRPQDRQFILSSKKLLLSDSGFYLCAWRRQILTGELFFGEGSRLTVL.

The chain couples TRBV21-1 to TRBJ2-1; the D call of TRBD1 is as the table states it, not checked on the DNA. TRBV21-1 corresponds to a pseudogene. This CDR3 is 19 amino acids long. Written as DNA, the CDR3 is TGTGCCAGCAGCAAAGACCGGGGACAGGGGGGGACTCTCTGGAATGAGCAGTTCTTC. It encodes CASSKDRGQGGTLWNEQFF.

This chain connects TRBV29-1 to TRBJ2-3, with 12 bases that match TRBD2. V was pared by 7 bases and J by 3 bases, with 8 bases of the junction left unmatched. The CDR3 has 15 residues. Looked up from germline, CDR1 is SQVTM and CDR2 is ANQGSEA. This chain's CDR3 is CSGGPGTSGTDTQYF. The CDR3 DNA follows: TGCAGCGGGGGCCCCGGGACTAGCGGGACAGATACGCAGTATTTT.